This T cell receptor (beta chain) is drawn from a study of T cells in Graves' hyperthyroidism and ophthalmopathy. This clonotype was counted between two and nine times. V lost 4 bases to trimming and J lost 1 base, with 10 bases between them. Germline V CDR1 and CDR2: SQVTM, ANQGSEA. This CDR3 comprises 13 residues. RNA transcripts yielded amplified TCR beta CDR3 regions. With the HTBI primer set, the TCR CDR3 went through a first round of RT-PCR. One entry per CDR3 protein results from TCRdb running MiXCR on the multiplex PCR reads. The sample gives a few hundred thousand distinct CDR3 sequences, less than 15% of which show up once; 14% is in the top ten.

This sequence was found in a woman aged 40 to 49 with Graves' hyperthyroidism. The rearrangement joins TRBV29-1 to TRBJ2-5; D gene ambiguous. Sequencing used blood. CDR3 sequence (DNA): TGCAGCGTTGTACCGGCAGCCCAAGAGACCCAGTACTTC. It encodes CSVVPAAQETQYF.